This T cell receptor beta chain was observed in a study of Ad26.COV2.S vaccination and SARS-CoV-2 variants. About the research overall: Donor participated within the Ad26.COV2.S arm of the COV1001 trial. Into the muscle, Ad26.COV2.S was dosed once or twice, 56 days apart. General study findings and limits: In TCR breadth and depth analyses, total T cell responses may have been underestimated.

This clone was seen just once. What it binds is not known. Trimming stripped 4 bases from V and 4 bases from J, with 14 bases between. This CDR3 comprises 14 residues. Germline CDR1 is SNHLY and CDR2 is FYNNEI. This sample's treatment: over 15 received Ad26.COV2.S at low or high dose, single or two shots; five or six received placebo; per-sample allocation not given. Samples were taken on day 63 after the first vaccine or placebo injection. TCRdb's copy holds only in-frame clones and misses some; the assay was immunoSEQ multiplex PCR. The sample includes fewer than 400,000 clones, 75% to 90% of them seen just once.

The clonotype originates from a person between 18 and 65 years old who received the Ad26.COV2.S COVID-19 vaccine or a placebo. The rearrangement links TRBV2 to TRBJ2-7, with a tentative D call TRBD1 (5 bases). This material consisted of peripheral blood, taken in a trial of Ad26.COV2.S vaccine versus placebo. The CDR3 loop reads CASSVGGYRYEQYF. The CDR3 nucleotides are TGTGCCAGCAGTGTAGGCGGATACAGGTACGAGCAGTACTTC.